This TCR beta chain was sequenced in a study of control samples from healthy donors and cancer patients (dated by TCRdb to about 2020). On this clone: Its binding antigen is unknown. No much larger clone is present one base from it, and per-base qualities are unavailable.

Library preparation was by the immunoSEQ multiplex PCR assay. TCRdb's version of the immuneACCESS table is confined to in-frame rearrangements and falls short of the full clone set. An unresolved V gene accounts for under half of the shortfall where checked; the remainder is of unknown origin. Recorded for this sample are approximately 90,000 clones; about 92% of them occurred a single time. The ten most abundant clones make up about 1.5% of the sample. V is clipped by 8 bases and J by 6 bases, and the sequence between their germline boundaries is 12 bases long. The CDR1 and CDR2 encoded by the germline V gene are KGHDR and SFDVKD. From its cysteine to its phenylalanine, the CDR3 spans 12 amino acids. This entry keeps only the CDR3 DNA: 36 bases, framed from base 1.

Recombination connected TRBV24-1 to TRBJ1-2; the D gene is unclear. Specimen: blood. The receptor was derived from a woman between 25 and 40 years old in good health. The CDR3 in this case is CATIQDWDGYTF. The bases are TGTGCCACCATCCAGGATTGGGATGGCTACACCTTC.